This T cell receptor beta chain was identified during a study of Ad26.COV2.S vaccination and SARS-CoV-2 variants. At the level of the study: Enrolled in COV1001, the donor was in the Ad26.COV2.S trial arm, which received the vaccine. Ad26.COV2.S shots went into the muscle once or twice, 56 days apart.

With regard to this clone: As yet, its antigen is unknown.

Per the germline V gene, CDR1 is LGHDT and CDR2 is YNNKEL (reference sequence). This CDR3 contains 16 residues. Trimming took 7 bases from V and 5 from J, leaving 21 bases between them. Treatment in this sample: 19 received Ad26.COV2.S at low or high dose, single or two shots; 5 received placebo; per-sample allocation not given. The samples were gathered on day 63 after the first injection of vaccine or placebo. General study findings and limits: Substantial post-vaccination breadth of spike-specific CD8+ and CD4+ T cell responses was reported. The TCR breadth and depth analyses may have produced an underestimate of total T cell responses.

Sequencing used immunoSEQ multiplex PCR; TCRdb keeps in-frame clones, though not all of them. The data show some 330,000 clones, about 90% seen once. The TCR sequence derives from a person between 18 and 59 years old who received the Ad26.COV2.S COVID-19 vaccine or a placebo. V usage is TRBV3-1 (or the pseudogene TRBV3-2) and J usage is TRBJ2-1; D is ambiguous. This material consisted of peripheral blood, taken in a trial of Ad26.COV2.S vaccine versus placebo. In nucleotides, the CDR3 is TGTGCCAGCACGGCAGGCGACGACCAACCCCACAATGAGCAGTTCTTC. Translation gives CASTAGDDQPHNEQFF.